This T cell receptor (beta chain) was obtained from a study of monozygotic twins with inflammatory bowel disease. From the 5' RACE reads, TCRdb lists one entry per CDR3 protein and no DNA. The listing contains over 200,000 distinct CDR3 sequences. CDR3 length equals 13 residues. This receptor was taken from a human donor with ulcerative colitis or Crohn's disease, or a healthy co-twin of an affected twin (not recorded which). Sequences were obtained from blood. The V and J genes are TRBV12-3 or TRBV12-4 and TRBJ1-1; TCRdb returns TRBD1, unconfirmable since there is no DNA. Here the CDR3 reads CASNPAGVAEAFF.